The rows below give T cell receptor beta chains drawn from one sample of a study of T cells in Graves' hyperthyroidism and ophthalmopathy. TCRdb re-called the multiplex PCR reads with MiXCR, one entry per CDR3 protein. This table has hundreds of thousands of distinct CDR3 sequences, approximately 17% appearing once. Sequencing was carried out using blood. These receptors were collected from an older woman with Graves' ophthalmopathy. CDR3s include the opening cysteine and the closing phenylalanine or tryptophan. The D gene is left open where the match is weak.

V gene	J gene	D gene	CDR3 protein
TRBV11-2	TRBJ1-1	.	CASSLRETENTEAFF
TRBV20-1	TRBJ2-7	.	CSARTPTYEQYF
TRBV7-2	TRBJ1-2	.	CASSLGTDYGYTF
TRBV2	TRBJ1-1	TRBD1	CASSPDRGDRTEAFF
TRBV7-6	TRBJ1-6	.	CASSLNTDPKNSPLHF
TRBV12-3/TRBV12-4	TRBJ2-7	TRBD1	CASSFYRGYEQYF
TRBV20-1	TRBJ2-7	.	CSAPSWHAAYEQYF
TRBV28	TRBJ1-2	TRBD1	CASSGQGEYGYTF
TRBV14	TRBJ2-7	TRBD1	CASSQDKWGKQGGPYEQYF
TRBV18	TRBJ1-2	.	CASSPTASDYGYTF
TRBV20-1	TRBJ1-2	.	CSASHLGQGPGYGYTF
TRBV9	TRBJ1-1	.	CASSVAVNTEAFF
TRBV20-1	TRBJ1-5	TRBD1	CSARGVSGQGRVSNQPQHF
TRBV29-1	TRBJ2-3	TRBD1	CSVETGGVDTQYF
TRBV20-1	TRBJ1-1	.	CSASGGWNTEAFF
TRBV5-5	TRBJ1-6	.	CASSLRTDYNSPLHF
TRBV6-2/TRBV6-3	TRBJ1-2	.	CASSYLDSSYGYTF
TRBV11-2	TRBJ2-1	.	CASSSTSLNEQFF
TRBV19	TRBJ2-5	TRBD1	CASSTEQGEQETQYF
TRBV7-2	TRBJ2-3	.	CASSLARYREAGTDTQYF
TRBV9	TRBJ2-3	TRBD1	CASSVVGQVITDTQYF
TRBV7-9	TRBJ1-5	TRBD1	CASSQPGQGIQPQHF
TRBV6-1	TRBJ1-1	.	CASSFHRALNTEAFF
TRBV28	TRBJ1-5	.	CASSDQSNQPQHF
TRBV4-3	TRBJ1-4	.	CASSLGEWGTNEKLFF
TRBV28	TRBJ2-7	TRBD1	CASKATGASHYEQYF
TRBV5-1	TRBJ2-7	.	CASSLGLTTNYEQYF
TRBV7-2	TRBJ2-3	.	CASSFSPTRTDTQYF
TRBV27	TRBJ1-6	.	CASTPRGTNSPLHF
TRBV6-1	TRBJ2-3	TRBD1	CASSGRSQGWRTDTQYF
TRBV2	TRBJ2-3	TRBD1	CASERQGNMDTQYF
TRBV2	TRBJ1-2	TRBD1	CASRAGTGGGYGYTF
TRBV6-6	TRBJ1-2	.	CASSYGGGNGYTF
TRBV20-1	TRBJ2-5	.	CSAKSGTQYF
TRBV5-1	TRBJ2-3	.	CASSLSGDKTDTQYF
TRBV7-9	TRBJ1-1	.	CASSTMGGYTEAFF
TRBV29-1	TRBJ1-1	.	CSVASQNTEAFF
TRBV29-1	TRBJ2-5	.	CSVEGQPIQETQYF
TRBV6-1	TRBJ1-5	.	CASSPTGSWGYSNQPQHF
TRBV3-2	TRBJ2-7	.	CASTPSADSTYEQYF
TRBV5-1	TRBJ2-7	TRBD2	CASSFIGGGPEYEQYF
TRBV7-2	TRBJ2-1	TRBD2	CASHSGRARYNEQFF
TRBV2	TRBJ1-3	.	CASSEGGQPGNTIYF
TRBV5-1	TRBJ2-3	.	CASSGVTMAGTDTQYF
TRBV7-2	TRBJ2-2	TRBD2	CASNQGLSSGELFF
TRBV7-3	TRBJ2-1	TRBD2	CASSLQRETDEQFF
TRBV6-1	TRBJ2-1	TRBD2	CASSEHTSGRNNEQFF
TRBV6-1	TRBJ2-2	TRBD1	CASSSPGTGAGELFF
TRBV6-1	TRBJ2-1	.	CASSEARGGYNEQFF
TRBV12-3/TRBV12-4	TRBJ1-5	.	CASSFNLGNQPQHF
TRBV6-1	TRBJ1-4	.	CASSSPSTEGEKLFF
TRBV7-2	TRBJ2-5	.	CASRRRLETQYF
TRBV5-1	TRBJ1-3	.	CASSLTVSSGNTIYF
TRBV4-1	TRBJ1-5	.	CASSQVKTGLNQPQHF
TRBV5-1	TRBJ2-5	.	CASSPTVQEAQYF
TRBV4-1	TRBJ2-3	.	CASSRDGLAITDTQYF
TRBV9	TRBJ2-7	TRBD2	CASSVAGTSYEQYF
TRBV18	TRBJ2-1	.	CASSQRAWDLEQFF
TRBV7-9	TRBJ2-1	.	CASSPRDVRGDNEQFF
TRBV4-2	TRBJ1-4	.	CASSQESPRTNEKLFF